This T cell receptor (beta chain) was sequenced during a study of T-cell reconstitution after alpha-beta-depleted transplantation in children. The CDR3 covers 15 residues. Germline V gene data show CDR1 as SGHTA and CDR2 as FQGNSA. V lost 4 bases and J 3 bases, leaving 14 bases between the germline ends. TCRbeta library preparation incorporated unique molecular identifiers. TCRdb re-called the PCR reads through MiXCR, storing one row per CDR3 protein. The sample consists of roughly 300,000 distinct CDR3 sequences, roughly 11% of them appearing once. Findings of the study overall: Surviving recipient T cells and intrathymic progenitors accounted for some patients' high TCRbeta diversity at day 60. Alpha-beta T cells about two months after transplant reportedly derived from several hundred expanded graft clones. Among T cells one year after transplant, newly produced cells accounted for most counts and diversity.

This clonotype has a count of ten or more. Its specificity is not known. The clonotype originates from a male patient aged 2-15 years who had a stem cell transplant for chronic granulomatous disease, so the T cells may come from the graft donor. The genes are TRBV7-2 and TRBJ2-3; unclear D gene. The material sequenced was peripheral blood, taken 180 days after TCRalphabeta/CD19-depleted stem cell transplant. The CDR3, as DNA: TGTGCCAGCAGCTCCCAAGGGTATGCGACAGATACGCAGTATTTT. Encoded protein: CASSSQGYATDTQYF.